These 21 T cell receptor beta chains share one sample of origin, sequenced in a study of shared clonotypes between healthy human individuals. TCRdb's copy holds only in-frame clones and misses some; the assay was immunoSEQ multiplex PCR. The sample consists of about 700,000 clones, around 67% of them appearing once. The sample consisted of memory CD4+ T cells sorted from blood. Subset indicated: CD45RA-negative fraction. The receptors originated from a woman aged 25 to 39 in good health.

CDR3 DNA sequence: TGTGCCAGCAGCTTAAATGGCAATCAGCCCCAGCATTTT. Protein sequence: CASSLNGNQPQHF. The chain uses TRBV11-2 and TRBJ1-5; D uncertain. Trimming left V 2 bases short and J 2 bases short, with 4 bases between. CDR3 length equals 13 residues. CDR1 SGHAT and CDR2 FQNNGV come from the germline V gene.

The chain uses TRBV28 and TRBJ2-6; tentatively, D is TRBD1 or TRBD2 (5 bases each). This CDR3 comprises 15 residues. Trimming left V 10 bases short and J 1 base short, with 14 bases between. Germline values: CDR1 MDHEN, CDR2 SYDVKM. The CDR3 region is CATGGGASGANVLTF. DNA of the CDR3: TGTGCCACCGGAGGTGGGGCGTCTGGGGCCAACGTCCTGACTTTC.

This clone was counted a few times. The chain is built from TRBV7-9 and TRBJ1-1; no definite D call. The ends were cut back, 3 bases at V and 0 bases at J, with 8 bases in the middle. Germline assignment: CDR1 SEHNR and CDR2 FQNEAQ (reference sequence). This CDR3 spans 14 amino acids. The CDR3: CASSLGILNTEAFF. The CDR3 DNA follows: TGTGCCAGCAGCTTGGGCATTCTGAACACTGAAGCTTTCTTT.

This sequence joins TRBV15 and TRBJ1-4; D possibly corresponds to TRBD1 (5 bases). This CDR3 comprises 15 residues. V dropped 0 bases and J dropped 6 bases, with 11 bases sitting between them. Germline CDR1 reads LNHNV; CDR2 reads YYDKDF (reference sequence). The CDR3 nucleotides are TGTGCCACCAGCAGAGATCCCCAGGGAGATGAAAAACTGTTTTTT. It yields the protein CATSRDPQGDEKLFF.

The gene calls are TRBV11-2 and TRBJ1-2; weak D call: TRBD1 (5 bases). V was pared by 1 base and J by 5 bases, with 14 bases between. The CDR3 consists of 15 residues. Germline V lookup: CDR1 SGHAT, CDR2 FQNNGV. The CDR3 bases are TGTGCCAGCAGCTTAGCCCCGGGACCGGCATATGGCTACACCTTC. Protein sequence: CASSLAPGPAYGYTF.

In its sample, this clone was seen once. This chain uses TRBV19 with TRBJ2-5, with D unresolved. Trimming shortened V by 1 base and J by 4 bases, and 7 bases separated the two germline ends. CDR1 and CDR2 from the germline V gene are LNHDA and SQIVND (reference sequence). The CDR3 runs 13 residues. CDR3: CASSIGSSETQYF. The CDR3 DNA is TGTGCCAGTAGTATAGGGAGTTCAGAGACCCAGTACTTC.

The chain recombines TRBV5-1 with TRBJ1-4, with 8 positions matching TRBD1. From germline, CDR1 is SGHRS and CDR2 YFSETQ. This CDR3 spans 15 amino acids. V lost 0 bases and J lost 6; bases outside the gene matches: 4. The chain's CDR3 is CASSLDPGGHEKLFF. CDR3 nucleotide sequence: TGCGCCAGCAGCTTGGACCCAGGGGGCCATGAAAAACTGTTTTTT.

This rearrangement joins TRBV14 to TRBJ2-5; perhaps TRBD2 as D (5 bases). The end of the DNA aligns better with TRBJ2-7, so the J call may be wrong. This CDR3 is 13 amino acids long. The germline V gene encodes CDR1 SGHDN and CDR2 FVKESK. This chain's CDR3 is CASSLRTDSEQYF. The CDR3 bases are TGTGCCAGCAGCCTACGGACTGATTCCGAGCAGTACTTC.

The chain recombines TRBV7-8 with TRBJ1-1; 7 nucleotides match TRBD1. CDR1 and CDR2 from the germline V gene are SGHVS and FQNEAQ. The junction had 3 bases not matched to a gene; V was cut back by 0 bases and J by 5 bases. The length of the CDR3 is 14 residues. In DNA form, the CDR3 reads TGTGCCAGCAGCTTAGCCAGGGGGGGGACTGAAGCTTTCTTT. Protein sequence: CASSLARGGTEAFF. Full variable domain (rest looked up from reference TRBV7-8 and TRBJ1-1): GAGVSQSPRYKVAKRGQDVALRCDPISGHVSLFWYQQALGQGPEFLTYFQNEAQLDKSGLPSDRFFAERPEGSVSTLKIQRTQQEDSAVYLCASSLARGGTEAFFGQGTRLTVV.

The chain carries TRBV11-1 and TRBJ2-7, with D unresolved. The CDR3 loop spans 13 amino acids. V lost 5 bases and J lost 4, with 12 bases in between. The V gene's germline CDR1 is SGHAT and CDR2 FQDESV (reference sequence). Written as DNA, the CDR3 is TGTGCCAGCAGCCTAAGGTTTGGGTACGAGCAGTACTTC. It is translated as CASSLRFGYEQYF. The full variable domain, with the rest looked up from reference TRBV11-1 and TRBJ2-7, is EAEVAQSPRYKITEKSQAVAFWCDPISGHATLYWYRQILGQGPELLVQFQDESVVDDSQLPKDRFSAERLKGVDSTLKIQPAELGDSAMYLCASSLRFGYEQYFGPGTRLTVT.

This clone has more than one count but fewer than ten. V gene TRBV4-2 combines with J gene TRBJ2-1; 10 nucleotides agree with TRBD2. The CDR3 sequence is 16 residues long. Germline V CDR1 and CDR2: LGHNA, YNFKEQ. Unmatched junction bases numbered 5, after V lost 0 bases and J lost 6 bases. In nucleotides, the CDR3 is TGTGCCAGCAGCCAAGACGCTAGCGGGAGCGGCAATGAGCAGTTCTTC. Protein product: CASSQDASGSGNEQFF.

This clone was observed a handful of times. CDR3: CASLSGGRWTDTQYF. CDR3 DNA sequence: TGTGCCAGCTTATCCGGCGGGAGATGGACAGATACGCAGTATTTT. The chain joins TRBV28 to TRBJ2-3, with 7 bases identical to TRBD2. Unmatched junction bases numbered 11, after V lost 8 bases and J lost 3 bases. Germline assignment: CDR1 MDHEN and CDR2 SYDVKM. The CDR3 consists of 15 residues. The variable domain in full, with the rest retrieved from reference TRBV28 and TRBJ2-3, is DVKVTQSSRYLVKRTGEKVFLECVQDMDHENMFWYRQDPGLGLRLIYFSYDVKMKEKGDIPEGYSVSREKKERFSLILESASTNQTSMYLCASLSGGRWTDTQYFGPGTRLTVL.

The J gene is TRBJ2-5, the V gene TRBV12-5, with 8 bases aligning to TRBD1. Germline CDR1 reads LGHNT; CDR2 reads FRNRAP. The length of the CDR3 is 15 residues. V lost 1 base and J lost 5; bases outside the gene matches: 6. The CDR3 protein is CASGLGAGGRETQYF. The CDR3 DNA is TGTGCTAGTGGTTTGGGGGCAGGGGGCCGGGAGACCCAGTACTTC.

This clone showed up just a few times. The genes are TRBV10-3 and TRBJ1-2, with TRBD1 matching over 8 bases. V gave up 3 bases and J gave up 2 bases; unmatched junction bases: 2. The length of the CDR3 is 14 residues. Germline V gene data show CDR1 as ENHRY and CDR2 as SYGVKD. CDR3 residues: CAISEWDRNYGYTF. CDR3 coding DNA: TGTGCCATCAGTGAATGGGACAGGAACTATGGCTACACCTTC.

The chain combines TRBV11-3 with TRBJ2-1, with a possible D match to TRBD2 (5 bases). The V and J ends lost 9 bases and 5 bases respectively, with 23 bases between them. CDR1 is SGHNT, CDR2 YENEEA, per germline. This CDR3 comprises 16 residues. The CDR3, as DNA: TGTGCCAGACGGAGAGGGCGTTGTCCGGAAGACAATGAGCAGTTCTTC. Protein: CARRRGRCPEDNEQFF.

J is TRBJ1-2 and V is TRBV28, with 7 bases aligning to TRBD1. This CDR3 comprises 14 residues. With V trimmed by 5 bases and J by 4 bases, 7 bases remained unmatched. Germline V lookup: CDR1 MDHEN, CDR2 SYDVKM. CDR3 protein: CASSLGGSVYGYTF. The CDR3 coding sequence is TGTGCCAGCAGTCTAGGGGGCAGTGTCTATGGCTACACCTTC.

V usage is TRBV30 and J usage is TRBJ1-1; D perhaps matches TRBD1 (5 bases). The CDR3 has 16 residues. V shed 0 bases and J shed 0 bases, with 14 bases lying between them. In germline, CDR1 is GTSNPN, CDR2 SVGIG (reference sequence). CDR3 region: CAWSVGAVPMNTEAFF. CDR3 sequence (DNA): TGTGCCTGGAGTGTCGGGGCAGTTCCTATGAACACTGAAGCTTTCTTT.

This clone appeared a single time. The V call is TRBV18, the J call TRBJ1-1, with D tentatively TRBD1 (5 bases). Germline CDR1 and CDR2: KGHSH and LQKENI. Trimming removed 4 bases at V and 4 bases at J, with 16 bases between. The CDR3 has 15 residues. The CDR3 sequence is CASSLNTRVRTEAFF. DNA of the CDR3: TGTGCCAGCTCACTTAACACCAGGGTACGCACTGAAGCTTTCTTT.

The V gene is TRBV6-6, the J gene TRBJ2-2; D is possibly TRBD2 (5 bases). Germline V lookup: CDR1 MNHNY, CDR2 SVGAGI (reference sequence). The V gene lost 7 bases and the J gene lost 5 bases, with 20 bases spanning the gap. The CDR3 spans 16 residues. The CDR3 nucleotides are TGTGCCAGCACCTATAAGGGAGTCCCTGGGACCGGGGAGCTGTTTTTT. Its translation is CASTYKGVPGTGELFF.

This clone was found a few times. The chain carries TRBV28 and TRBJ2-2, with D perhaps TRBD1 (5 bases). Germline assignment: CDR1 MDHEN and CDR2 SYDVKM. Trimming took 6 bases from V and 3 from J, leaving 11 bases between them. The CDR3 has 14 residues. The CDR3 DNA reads TGTGCCAGCAGGGTAGGGGTCGACACCGGGGAGCTGTTTTTT. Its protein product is CASRVGVDTGELFF.

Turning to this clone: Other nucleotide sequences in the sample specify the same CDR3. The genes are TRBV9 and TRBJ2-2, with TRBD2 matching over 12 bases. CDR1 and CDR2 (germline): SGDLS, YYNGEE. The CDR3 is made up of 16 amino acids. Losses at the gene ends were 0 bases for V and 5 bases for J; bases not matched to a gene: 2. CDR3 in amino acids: CASSVGLAGVTGELFF. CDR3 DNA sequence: TGTGCCAGCAGCGTAGGACTAGCGGGAGTTACCGGGGAGCTGTTTTTT.